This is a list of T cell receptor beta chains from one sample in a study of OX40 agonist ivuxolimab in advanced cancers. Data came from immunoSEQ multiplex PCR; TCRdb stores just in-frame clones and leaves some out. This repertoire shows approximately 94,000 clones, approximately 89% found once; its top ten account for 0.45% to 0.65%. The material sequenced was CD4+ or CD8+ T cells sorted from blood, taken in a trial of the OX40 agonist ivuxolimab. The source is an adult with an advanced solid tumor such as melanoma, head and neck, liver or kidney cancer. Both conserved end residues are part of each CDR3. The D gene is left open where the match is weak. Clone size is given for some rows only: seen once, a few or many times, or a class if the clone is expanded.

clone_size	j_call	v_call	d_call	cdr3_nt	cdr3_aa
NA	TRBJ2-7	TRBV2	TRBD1	TGTGCCAGCAGATCGGACAGGGGCTACGAGCAGTACTTC	CASRSDRGYEQYF
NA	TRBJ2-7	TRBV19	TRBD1	TGTGCCAGTAGTACCATTCCGGGACAGGGCTACGAGCAGTACTTC	CASSTIPGQGYEQYF
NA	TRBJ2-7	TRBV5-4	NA	TGTGCCAGCAGCCCTTCGACTAGTTTCTACGAGCAGTACTTC	CASSPSTSFYEQYF
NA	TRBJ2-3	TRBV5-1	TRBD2	TGCGCCAGCAGCCTGAGGACTAGCGGGAGCACAGATACGCAGTATTTT	CASSLRTSGSTDTQYF
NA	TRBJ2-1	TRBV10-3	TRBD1	TGTGCCATCAGTGAGTCTGAGGGACAGTACAATGAGCAGTTCTTC	CAISESEGQYNEQFF
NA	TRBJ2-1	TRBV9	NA	TGTGCCAGCACCCTGGACACGGACAATCGCGCTGAGCAGTTCTTC	CASTLDTDNRAEQFF
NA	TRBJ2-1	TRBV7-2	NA	TGTGCCAGCAGCTTAGCGCCTGGGAATGAGCAGTTCTTC	CASSLAPGNEQFF
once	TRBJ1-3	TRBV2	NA	TGTGCCAGCAGTGAAGCAGATGGGGCCGGAAACACCATATATTTT	CASSEADGAGNTIYF
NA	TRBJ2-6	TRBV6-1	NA	TGTGCCAGCAGTGAGTGGACAGTCTCTGGGGCCAACGTCCTGACTTTC	CASSEWTVSGANVLTF
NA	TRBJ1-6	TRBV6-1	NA	TGTGCCAGCAGTGACCCTCTGCCGAGGGGGAATTCACCCCTCCACTTT	CASSDPLPRGNSPLHF
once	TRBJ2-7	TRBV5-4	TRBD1	TGTGCCAGCAGCTTTATGACAGGGGGCTTCGAGCAGTACTTC	CASSFMTGGFEQYF
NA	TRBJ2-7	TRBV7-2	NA	TGTGCCAGCAGCTTAGACAGCACCTACGAGCAGTACTTC	CASSLDSTYEQYF
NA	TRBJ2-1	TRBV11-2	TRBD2	TGTGCCAGCAGCTTTACTAGCGGGACCTACAATGAGCAGTTCTTC	CASSFTSGTYNEQFF
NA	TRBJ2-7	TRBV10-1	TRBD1	TGCGCCACCGATCCCGGGACAGGGGATAGGCAGTACTTC	CATDPGTGDRQYF
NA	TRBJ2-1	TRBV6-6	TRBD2	TGTGCCAGCGGACTAGCGGGCTACAATGAGCAGTTCTTC	CASGLAGYNEQFF
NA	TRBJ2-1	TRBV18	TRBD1	TGTGCCAGCTCACTGGAATGGGACAGGCACCACAATGAGCAGTTCTTC	CASSLEWDRHHNEQFF
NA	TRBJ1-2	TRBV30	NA	TGTGCCTGGAGTCCGACCCTCTACTATGGCTACACCTTC	CAWSPTLYYGYTF
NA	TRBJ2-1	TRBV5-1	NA	TGCGCCAGCAGCTTGATCGATGACGGTGAGCAGTTCTTC	CASSLIDDGEQFF
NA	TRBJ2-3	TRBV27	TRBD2	TGTGCCAGCAGTCACGCTAGCGGCCCTTACACAGATACGCAGTATTTT	CASSHASGPYTDTQYF
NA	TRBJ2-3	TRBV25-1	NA	TGTGCCAGCAGTGAATTCTCGAAGAGCACAGATACGCAGTATTTT	CASSEFSKSTDTQYF
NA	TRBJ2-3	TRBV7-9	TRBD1	TGTGCCAGCAGCTTAGGAGACAGGGGGTACACAGATACGCAGTATTTT	CASSLGDRGYTDTQYF
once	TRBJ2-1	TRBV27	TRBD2	TGTGCCAGCAGTTTAAGACTAGCGGGAGGGGGCGATGAGCAGTTCTTC	CASSLRLAGGGDEQFF
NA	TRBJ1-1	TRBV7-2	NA	TGTGCCAGCAGCCTACGCGGGCCCACTGAAGCTTTCTTT	CASSLRGPTEAFF
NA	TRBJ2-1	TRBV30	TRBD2	TGTGCCTGGAGTCTCCTCGGGGCTAGCGGGAGTCGATACAATGAGCAGTTCTTC	CAWSLLGASGSRYNEQFF
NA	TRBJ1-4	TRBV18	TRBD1	TGTGCCAGCTCACCACGGGCCCAGGGGGCCGACACTAATGAAAAACTGTTTTTT	CASSPRAQGADTNEKLFF
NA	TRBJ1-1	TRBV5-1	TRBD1	TGCGCCAGCAGCCCACGGACAGGGGGTCGGGTGAACACTGAAGCTTTCTTT	CASSPRTGGRVNTEAFF
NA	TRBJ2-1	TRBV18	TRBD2	TGTGCCAGCTCACCACGCGGGACTAGCGGGAGGGCCCTTAATGAGCAGTTCTTC	CASSPRGTSGRALNEQFF
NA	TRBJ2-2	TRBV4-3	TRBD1	TGCGCCAGCAGCCAATGGGGGACAGGTCGAACCGGGGAGCTGTTTTTT	CASSQWGTGRTGELFF
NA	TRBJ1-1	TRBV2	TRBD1	TGTGCCAGCAGTGAAGCGCCACAGGGGGGCACTGAAGCTTTCTTT	CASSEAPQGGTEAFF
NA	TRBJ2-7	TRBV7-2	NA	TGTGCCAGCAGCACCTGGGCCTCATACGAGCAGTACTTC	CASSTWASYEQYF
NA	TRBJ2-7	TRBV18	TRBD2	TGTGCCAGCTCCCCCGTGGAGGGGACTACCTACGAGCAGTACTTC	CASSPVEGTTYEQYF
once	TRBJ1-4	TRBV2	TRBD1	TGTGCCAGCAGATATGGACAGGCGAGCGAAAAACTGTTTTTT	CASRYGQASEKLFF
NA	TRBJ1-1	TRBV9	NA	TGTGCCAGCAGCCCAAGGGGGTATCTGAACACTGAAGCTTTCTTT	CASSPRGYLNTEAFF
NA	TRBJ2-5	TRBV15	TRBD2	TGTGCCACCAGCAGGGACGCCGTGCTAGCGGGAGACGAGACCCAGTACTTC	CATSRDAVLAGDETQYF
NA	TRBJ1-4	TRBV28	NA	TGTGCCAGCAGCGAGTTGAGGGCGAATAATGAAAAACTGTTTTTT	CASSELRANNEKLFF
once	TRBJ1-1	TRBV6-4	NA	TGTGCCAGCAGTGAAGAAACAGGGAGTGAAGCTTTCTTT	CASSEETGSEAFF
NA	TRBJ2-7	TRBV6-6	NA	TGTGCCAGCAGGGGGGAAACCTACGAGCAGTACTTC	CASRGETYEQYF
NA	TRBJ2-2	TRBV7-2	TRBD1	TGTGCCAGCAGCCGGGACAGGGTCCCGGCCGGGGAGCTGTTTTTT	CASSRDRVPAGELFF
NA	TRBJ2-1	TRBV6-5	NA	TGTGCCAGCAGTTACTCTCCCACCTCCTACAATGAGCAGTTCTTC	CASSYSPTSYNEQFF
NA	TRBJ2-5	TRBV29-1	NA	TGCAGCGTGACGGGTAGACGCAAAGACCGCCAGACCCAGTACTTC	CSVTGRRKDRQTQYF
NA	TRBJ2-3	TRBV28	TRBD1	TGTGCCAGCAGAACAGGGGGCAGCACAGATACGCAGTATTTT	CASRTGGSTDTQYF
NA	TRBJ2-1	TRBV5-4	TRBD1	TGTGCCAGCAGCGGCGGACAGGGAAGCGTCTACAATGAGCAGTTCTTC	CASSGGQGSVYNEQFF
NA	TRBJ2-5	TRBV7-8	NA	TGTGCCAGCAGCTTAACGATTACCGGGACAGGGCAAAGCGGGAGGGCCAGAGAGACCCAGTACTTC	CASSLTITGTGQSGRARETQYF
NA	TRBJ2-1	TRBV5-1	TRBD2	TGCGCCAGCAGCACCGGGACTAGCGGTATCAATGAGCAGTTCTTC	CASSTGTSGINEQFF
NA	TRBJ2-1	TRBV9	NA	TGTGCCAGCAGCGAGGCGCGCTCCTACAATGAGCAGTTCTTC	CASSEARSYNEQFF
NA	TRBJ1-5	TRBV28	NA	TGTGCCAGCAGTCAACGTTCCAGAGATCAGCCCCAGCATTTT	CASSQRSRDQPQHF
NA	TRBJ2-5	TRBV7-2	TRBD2	TGTGCCAGCAGCTTAGTGGGCGCGGGACTAGCGGGAGAGGAGACCCAGTACTTC	CASSLVGAGLAGEETQYF
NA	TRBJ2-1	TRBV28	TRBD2	TGTGCCAGCAGTTTGGGGACTAGCGGAGACAATGAGCAGTTCTTC	CASSLGTSGDNEQFF